This is a list of T cell receptor beta chains from one sample in a study of blood T cell repertoires in COVID-19. Profiled with immunoSEQ multiplex PCR; TCRdb holds only in-frame clones, not every one. Of 250,000 to 350,000 clones in the sample, about 89% are singletons; the top ten hold approximately 0.85%. The sequenced sample was peripheral blood. The receptors were sampled from a woman in her forties who had recovered from COVID-19. CDR3s leave out the opening cysteine and the closing phenylalanine or tryptophan. The order of the fields is J gene, V gene, CDR3 protein.

J: TRBJ1-4; V: TRBV4-1; CDR3: ASSPPGRRGRGEKLF
J: TRBJ2-4; V: TRBV11-2; CDR3: ASTRGVQGHGPKNIQY
J: TRBJ2-3; V: TRBV12-3/TRBV12-4; CDR3: ASSSNTDTQY
J: TRBJ1-2; V: TRBV19; CDR3: ASRTGPANYGYT
J: TRBJ2-1; V: TRBV9; CDR3: ASSRFGRDKYNEQF
J: TRBJ1-1; V: TRBV6-5; CDR3: ASGSAGNTEAF
J: TRBJ2-1; V: TRBV6-6; CDR3: ASSYPASGTNNEQF
J: TRBJ2-6; V: TRBV3-1/TRBV3-2; CDR3: ASSHQEGAPGANVLT
J: TRBJ2-3; V: TRBV5-4; CDR3: ASSLGLAGGLY
J: TRBJ2-5; V: TRBV15; CDR3: ATSSTEETQY
J: TRBJ2-1; V: TRBV27; CDR3: ASSLVATYNEQF
J: TRBJ2-1; V: TRBV5-6; CDR3: ASSLATGREQF
J: TRBJ2-5; V: TRBV3-1/TRBV3-2; CDR3: ASSQAGSRAEETQY
J: TRBJ2-3; V: TRBV24-1; CDR3: ATSDQTQITDTQY
J: TRBJ2-1; V: TRBV5-1; CDR3: ASSLTGVNEQF
J: TRBJ2-1; V: TRBV19; CDR3: ASGLGGDYNEQF
J: TRBJ2-7; V: TRBV5-4; CDR3: ASSFGSGSGEQY
J: TRBJ1-1; V: TRBV30; CDR3: AWGGQMNTEAF
J: TRBJ1-5; V: TRBV6-1; CDR3: ASSEAGTGAQPQH
J: TRBJ2-7; V: TRBV30; CDR3: AWNQRRDYEQY
J: TRBJ2-4; V: TRBV6-6; CDR3: ASSSPLAGAKNIQY
J: TRBJ2-7; V: TRBV27; CDR3: ASSRRGGVSSYEQY
J: TRBJ2-7; V: TRBV4-1; CDR3: ASSQVGTGLAYEQY
J: TRBJ2-5; V: TRBV19; CDR3: ASSMKGGQRETQY
J: TRBJ2-3; V: TRBV4-2; CDR3: ASSQVSSGSTDTQY
J: TRBJ1-5; V: TRBV2; CDR3: ASSVQGVNQPQH
J: TRBJ2-1; V: TRBV28; CDR3: ASSFPGGYNEQF
J: TRBJ2-3; V: TRBV5-4; CDR3: ASSFTGGATDTQY
J: TRBJ1-5; V: TRBV4-1; CDR3: ASSQATGGYNQPQH
J: TRBJ2-2; V: TRBV30; CDR3: AWSQSGVNTGELF
J: TRBJ2-3; V: TRBV21-1; CDR3: ASSTGQESTDTQY
J: TRBJ1-5; V: TRBV24-1; CDR3: ATSAGESNQPQH
J: TRBJ2-1; V: TRBV7-3; CDR3: ASSEDLVSEQF
J: TRBJ1-6; V: TRBV27; CDR3: ASRDAGSYNSPLH
J: TRBJ1-1; V: TRBV11-2; CDR3: ASSLRDMGNTEAF
J: TRBJ2-4; V: TRBV4-1; CDR3: ASSPGRYPGGNIQY
J: TRBJ2-2; V: TRBV24-1; CDR3: ATSEPGQSHLDRGTGELF
J: TRBJ2-5; V: TRBV2; CDR3: ASRDFGETQY
J: TRBJ1-1; V: TRBV5-6; CDR3: ASSLVDRENTEAF
J: TRBJ2-3; V: TRBV5-1; CDR3: ASSLAVAGPIDTQY
J: TRBJ2-1; V: TRBV7-3; CDR3: ASSPAPGLAGNEQF
J: TRBJ2-1; V: TRBV5-4; CDR3: ASSPDSGRSYNEQF
J: TRBJ2-2; V: TRBV7-3; CDR3: ASSPQADTGELF
J: TRBJ2-3; V: TRBV7-2; CDR3: ASSYAGGPGTDTQY
J: TRBJ2-3; V: TRBV7-9; CDR3: ASSFWSGVAGTDTQY
J: TRBJ2-1; V: TRBV5-1; CDR3: ASSSLTLAGVGGHEQF
J: TRBJ1-4; V: TRBV7-9; CDR3: ASSFLTGGNEKLF
J: TRBJ2-7; V: TRBV11-3; CDR3: ASSLLGEQY
J: TRBJ2-7; V: TRBV6-2/TRBV6-3; CDR3: ASSYLWDRANEQY
J: TRBJ2-3; V: TRBV10-3; CDR3: AISEDRVTDTQY
J: TRBJ2-3; V: TRBV7-9; CDR3: ASSSSQGLTSWWADTQY
J: TRBJ1-1; V: TRBV27; CDR3: ASSLGSWQMNTEAF
J: TRBJ1-2; V: TRBV25-1; CDR3: ASKGQGGAGYT
J: TRBJ2-7; V: TRBV2; CDR3: ASSEGTGAYEQY